A single sample gave rise to the 31 T cell receptor beta chains below, sequenced in a study of early T cells in non-severe SARS-CoV-2 infection. Each CDR3 protein is one row after TCRdb ran MiXCR on the 5' RACE reads. This sample has some 67,000 distinct CDR3 sequences; roughly an eighth occur once, and the top ten carry over 11%. The sequenced sample consisted of whole blood. These receptor sequences come from an adult who was a healthcare worker with PCR-confirmed SARS-CoV-2 infection or an uninfected control (not recorded which).

The genes are TRBV4-3 and TRBJ1-4; TRBD1 matches at 7 bases. Germline V gene data show CDR1 as LGHNA and CDR2 as YSLEER. This CDR3 has 18 residues. J lost 6 bases, V lost 0 bases, and 13 bases had no gene match. CDR3 sequence: CASSQDGRGQGRDEKLFF. In nucleotides, the CDR3 is TGCGCCAGCAGCCAAGACGGGAGGGGGCAAGGAAGGGATGAAAAACTGTTTTTT.

The chain uses TRBV20-1 and TRBJ1-2; D perhaps matches TRBD1 (5 bases). Germline V CDR1 and CDR2: DFQATT, SNEGSKA (reference sequence). The V and J ends lost 5 bases and 4 bases respectively, with 11 bases between them. This CDR3 contains 12 residues. CDR3 DNA sequence: TGCAGTGCTGGGACGGACACCTATGGCTACACCTTC. Protein product: CSAGTDTYGYTF.

DNA of the CDR3: TGTGCCAGCAGCTTAGAGGGCTTGGGCTATGGCTACACCTTC. This codes for CASSLEGLGYGYTF. The chain has TRBV7-8 and TRBJ1-2; D gene unclear. The CDR3 totals 14 residues. Per germline, CDR1 SGHVS and CDR2 FQNEAQ. Trimming removed 1 base at V and 4 bases at J, with 10 bases between.

V and J are TRBV28 and TRBJ2-7; D tentatively fits TRBD1 or TRBD2 (5 bases each). From germline, CDR1 is MDHEN and CDR2 SYDVKM. The V end lost 2 bases, the J end lost 6 bases, and 20 bases lay between the germline ends. The CDR3 is 16 amino acids. The CDR3, as DNA: TGTGCCAGCAGTTTACTCCCCGCGAGGGGCCGGGTCGAGCAGTACTTC. Translating it yields CASSLLPARGRVEQYF.

This sequence joins TRBV12-3 or TRBV12-4 and TRBJ2-5; 11 bases map to TRBD2. The CDR3 is made up of 19 amino acids. Trimming removed 1 base from V and 5 bases from J; junction bases left unmatched: 15. The CDR3 DNA follows: TGTGCCAGCAGTTTAGGACTAGCGGGGTCAACTCCCTCGGGGGAGACCCAGTACTTC. It codes for CASSLGLAGSTPSGETQYF.

This clonotype was seen a handful of times. This rearrangement joins TRBV24-1 to TRBJ2-1; D tentatively fits TRBD1 or TRBD2 (5 bases each). Per the germline V gene, CDR1 is KGHDR and CDR2 is SFDVKD. The CDR3 is 12 amino acids. With 4 bases removed from V and 11 bases from J, the gap between germline ends came to 11 bases. CDR3 protein: CATSEAGTKQFF. The CDR3 coding sequence is TGTGCCACCAGTGAAGCCGGGACCAAGCAGTTCTTC.

J is TRBJ2-7 and V is TRBV5-5; the match to TRBD1 covers 9 bases. The germline V gene has CDR1 SGHKS and CDR2 YYEKEE (reference sequence). V lost 3 bases, J lost 4 bases, and 14 bases stayed unmatched. This CDR3 is built from 17 residues. The CDR3: CASSSLRTGERPYEQYF. The DNA for the CDR3 is TGTGCCAGCAGCTCTCTTCGGACAGGGGAAAGGCCTTACGAGCAGTACTTC.

This CDR3 is CASSSGGYEQYF. For the CDR3, the DNA is TGTGCCAGCAGTTCCGGTGGCTACGAGCAGTACTTC. The rearrangement links TRBV27 to TRBJ2-7, with D unresolved. V shed 4 bases and J shed 3 bases, with 7 bases lying between them. This CDR3 has 12 residues. Germline lookup yields CDR1 MNHEY and CDR2 SMNVEV (reference sequence).

This clonotype has a handful of counts. The chain is built from TRBV6-1 and TRBJ2-7; no clear D. CDR1 is MNHNS, CDR2 SASEGT, per germline. V lost 0 bases and J lost 2, with 11 bases in between. The length of the CDR3 is 15 residues. The CDR3, as DNA: TGTGCCAGCAGTGAAGCGCTCGGACGGACCTACGAGCAGTACTTC. It codes for CASSEALGRTYEQYF.

This clonotype was seen repeatedly, ten times or more. J is TRBJ2-1 and V is TRBV12-3 or TRBV12-4, with 7 bases fitting TRBD1. The CDR3 extends over 13 amino acids. Unmatched junction bases numbered 8, after V lost 6 bases and J lost 9 bases. Written as DNA, the CDR3 is TGTGCCAGCAGAGAACGACAGGGCCCTGAGCAGTTCTTC. This encodes CASRERQGPEQFF.

This clonotype was counted ten times or more. The rearrangement links TRBV29-1 to TRBJ2-5; the D gene is possibly TRBD2 (5 bases). V lost 5 bases, J lost 5 bases, and 12 bases lay in between. The CDR3 runs 12 residues. Germline loops: CDR1 SQVTM, CDR2 ANQGSEA. For the CDR3, the DNA is TGCAGCGTTTCTCGATCGGGGGAGACCCAGTACTTC. As protein: CSVSRSGETQYF.

The genes are TRBV2 and TRBJ2-3; D possibly matches TRBD1 or TRBD2 (5 bases each). The V gene lost 8 bases and the J gene lost 2 bases, with 14 bases spanning the gap. The CDR3 consists of 14 residues. Germline V gives CDR1 SNHLY, CDR2 FYNNEI. The CDR3 DNA reads TGTGCCAGCTCCGGGACGGCCCACACAGATACGCAGTATTTT. This translates into CASSGTAHTDTQYF.

This clonotype turned up a few times. The chain uses TRBV6-5 and TRBJ2-1; D unclear. The CDR3 sequence is 16 residues long. Trimming cost V 2 bases and J 8 bases, with 19 bases left between them. Germline lookup yields CDR1 MNHEY and CDR2 SVGAGI. For the CDR3, the DNA is TGTGCCAGCAGTTACACTTTCGGTAGGAGTGGCCATGAGCAGTTCTTC. Translating gives CASSYTFGRSGHEQFF.

This clonotype came up a few times. V gene TRBV6-6 combines with J gene TRBJ1-4; tentative D call: TRBD1 (6 bases). The germline V gene encodes CDR1 MNHNY and CDR2 SVGAGI (reference sequence). Deletions cut 5 bases from V and 2 bases from J, with 15 bases between. CDR3 length: 16 amino acids. The CDR3 spells CASSTNLGQTNEKLFF. The CDR3 nucleotides are TGTGCCAGCAGTACTAATCTTGGACAGACTAATGAAAAACTGTTTTTT.

There are a few counts of this clonotype. The V gene is TRBV7-2, the J gene TRBJ2-7; TRBD2 agrees at 9 bases. The CDR3 is made up of 18 amino acids. CDR1 is SGHTA and CDR2 is FQGNSA in the germline V gene. J lost 2 bases, V lost 5 bases, and 16 bases had no gene match. The CDR3 DNA follows: TGTGCCAGCAGCCCGCTGGCGCTGATAGCGGGGGATACCTACGAGCAGTACTTC. Amino acid sequence: CASSPLALIAGDTYEQYF.

This clonotype was seen many times. This chain uses TRBV2 with TRBJ2-2; TRBD2 matches 8 bases. The CDR3 contains 14 residues. Germline assignment: CDR1 SNHLY and CDR2 FYNNEI. V trimming: 7 bases; J trimming: 10 bases; junction bases outside the gene matches: 11. CDR3 bases: TGTGCCAGCAAAAAAGATCCAGCGGGGGAGGAGCTGTTTTTT. Residues: CASKKDPAGEELFF. Using reference TRBV2 and TRBJ2-2 for the parts outside the CDR3, the full variable domain is EPEVTQTPSHQVTQMGQEVILRCVPISNHLYFYWYRQILGQKVEFLVSFYNNEISEKSEIFDDQFSVERPDGSNFTLKIRSTKLEDSAMYFCASKKDPAGEELFFGEGSRLTVL.

This clonotype was seen ten or more times. The chain is built from TRBV5-1 and TRBJ2-3; the D is unclear. CDR1 is SGHRS and CDR2 is YFSETQ in the germline V gene. V gave up 4 bases and J gave up 3 bases, with 12 bases separating them. The CDR3 length is 14 residues. CDR3 nucleotides: TGCGCCAGCAGCCCCGCCCGAAGGACAGATACGCAGTATTTT. It specifies CASSPARRTDTQYF.

The V and J genes are TRBV10-3 and TRBJ1-3, with D perhaps matching TRBD1 (5 bases). The V and J ends lost 7 bases and 0 bases respectively, with 16 bases between them. Per the germline V gene, CDR1 is ENHRY and CDR2 is SYGVKD. The CDR3 consists of 16 residues. CDR3 in amino acids: CAITPGARSSGNTIYF. CDR3 bases: TGTGCCATCACCCCCGGGGCGAGGAGCTCTGGAAACACCATATATTTT.

This clonotype occurred many times. This rearrangement joins TRBV10-3 to TRBJ1-1; D is ambiguous. The germline gives CDR1 ENHRY, CDR2 SYGVKD. The CDR3 sequence is 12 residues long. The V end was cut by 10 bases, the J end by 3 bases, with 12 bases between. The CDR3 reads CATRTDDTEAFF. The CDR3 DNA is TGTGCCACCCGGACTGATGACACTGAAGCTTTCTTT.

The chain combines TRBV28 with TRBJ1-5; no definite D call. The V and J ends lost 3 bases and 3 bases respectively, with 12 bases between them. This CDR3 has 15 residues. CDR1 and CDR2 (germline): MDHEN, SYDVKM. The CDR3 bases are TGTGCCAGCAGTTTTCCCCTGGGCCTCAATCAGCCCCAGCATTTT. This encodes CASSFPLGLNQPQHF.

This clonotype has only a few counts. V usage is TRBV6-6 and J usage is TRBJ1-3; weak D call: TRBD1 (5 bases). This CDR3 spans 14 amino acids. Trimming removed 8 bases from V and 4 bases from J, with 15 bases in between. Germline CDR1 reads MNHNY; CDR2 reads SVGAGI (reference sequence). In DNA form, the CDR3 reads TGTGCCAGCTCCCCTGGGGCCGCCGGAAACACCATATATTTT. Protein sequence: CASSPGAAGNTIYF.

This rearrangement joins TRBV7-9 to TRBJ2-3; D possibly corresponds to TRBD2 (6 bases). The CDR3 spans 18 residues. The ends were cut back, 8 bases at V and 0 bases at J, with 24 bases in the middle. Germline CDR1 reads SEHNR; CDR2 reads FQNEAQ (reference sequence). Here the CDR3 reads CASSPTYREPTSTDTQYF. In nucleotides, the CDR3 is TGTGCCAGCTCGCCTACTTACCGGGAGCCGACTAGCACAGATACGCAGTATTTT.

This clonotype has only a few counts. The V gene is TRBV12-3 or TRBV12-4, the J gene TRBJ2-3; no clear D. V lost 7 bases and J lost 10, with 12 bases in between. CDR3 length equals 11 residues. Here the CDR3 reads CASTQGNAQYF. CDR3 sequence (DNA): TGTGCCAGCACCCAAGGTAACGCGCAGTATTTT.

This clonotype was seen only a few times. The V call is TRBV2, the J call TRBJ2-1; D unresolved. Germline CDR1 reads SNHLY; CDR2 reads FYNNEI. V dropped 8 bases and J dropped 0 bases, with 11 bases sitting between them. The CDR3 has 14 residues. This chain's CDR3 is CASGPNPSYNEQFF. For the CDR3, the DNA is TGTGCCAGCGGCCCCAACCCCTCCTACAATGAGCAGTTCTTC. The full variable domain, rest sourced from reference TRBV2 and TRBJ2-1, is EPEVTQTPSHQVTQMGQEVILRCVPISNHLYFYWYRQILGQKVEFLVSFYNNEISEKSEIFDDQFSVERPDGSNFTLKIRSTKLEDSAMYFCASGPNPSYNEQFFGPGTRLTVL.

The chain recombines TRBV12-3 or TRBV12-4 with TRBJ1-4; possible D gene TRBD1, 5 bases. The V and J ends lost 8 bases and 0 bases respectively, with 10 bases between them. The CDR3 spans 14 residues. CDR3 sequence (DNA): TGTGCCAGCGGAAGGGGCACAACTAATGAAAAACTGTTTTTT. It codes for CASGRGTTNEKLFF.

This clonotype showed up many times. V is TRBV18 and J is TRBJ1-1, with a weak D call TRBD1 (6 bases). Germline loops: CDR1 KGHSH, CDR2 LQKENI. This CDR3 has 16 residues. Trimming removed 6 bases from V and 1 base from J, with 18 bases in between. This chain's CDR3 is CASSNQQGVGNTEAFF. For the CDR3, the DNA is TGTGCCAGCTCCAACCAACAGGGTGTGGGGAACACTGAAGCTTTCTTT.

This clonotype showed up many times. The chain is built from TRBV20-1 and TRBJ2-7, with D unresolved. The germline V and J ends were trimmed by 0 bases and 4 bases, with 13 bases remaining between them. This CDR3 has 14 residues. Germline CDR1 is DFQATT and CDR2 is SNEGSKA (reference sequence). The CDR3 DNA follows: TGCAGTGCTAGAGATCCCCTACATAGTTACGAGCAGTACTTC. Amino acids: CSARDPLHSYEQYF.

This clonotype was counted only a few times. The chain joins TRBV7-2 to TRBJ1-1; TRBD1 matches at 9 bases. Unmatched junction bases numbered 8, after V lost 7 bases and J lost 5 bases. This CDR3 has 14 residues. Germline values: CDR1 SGHTA, CDR2 FQGNSA. The CDR3 DNA reads TGTGCCAGCAAGAGGGACAGGGTAGAAACTGAAGCTTTCTTT. Translation gives CASKRDRVETEAFF.

This clonotype was seen only once. This chain uses TRBV12-3 or TRBV12-4 with TRBJ2-7, with TRBD2 as a possible D gene (5 bases). V was shortened by 4 bases and J by 5 bases, with 12 bases between the two germline ends. The CDR3 sequence is 13 residues long. CDR3 coding DNA: TGTGCCAGCAGTTATGCGGGTCCCAACGAGCAGTACTTC. It translates to CASSYAGPNEQYF.

Here the CDR3 DNA reads TGTGCCAGCAGCCCCACAGGGGTCACTGAAGCTTTCTTT. Residues: CASSPTGVTEAFF. The V call is TRBV7-3, the J call TRBJ1-1; 7 bases line up with TRBD1. The ends lost 5 bases at V and 4 bases at J; junction bases unmatched: 4. There are 13 residues in the CDR3. The germline gives CDR1 SGHTA, CDR2 FQGTGA.

The V gene is TRBV2, the J gene TRBJ2-7; D call uncertain. The CDR3 has 14 amino acids. Germline V gene lookup returns CDR1 SNHLY and CDR2 FYNNEI. Trimming removed 8 bases at V and 0 bases at J, with 14 bases between. The CDR3 DNA is TGTGCCAGCGCCGCTCTCCGTGTCTCCTACGAGCAGTACTTC. As protein: CASAALRVSYEQYF.